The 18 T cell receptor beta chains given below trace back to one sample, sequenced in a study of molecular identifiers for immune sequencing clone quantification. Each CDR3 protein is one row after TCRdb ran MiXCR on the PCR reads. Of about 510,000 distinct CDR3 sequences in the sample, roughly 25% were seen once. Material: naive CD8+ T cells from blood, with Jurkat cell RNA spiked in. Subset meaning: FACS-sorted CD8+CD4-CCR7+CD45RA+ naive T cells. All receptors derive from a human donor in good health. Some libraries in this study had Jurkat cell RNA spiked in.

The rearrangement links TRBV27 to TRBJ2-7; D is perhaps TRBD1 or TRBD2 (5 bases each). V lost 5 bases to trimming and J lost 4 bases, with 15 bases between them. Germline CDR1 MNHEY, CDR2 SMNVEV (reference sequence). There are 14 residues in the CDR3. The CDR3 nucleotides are TGTGCCAGCAGTCCGTCCGGGACCGGGTACGAGCAGTACTTC. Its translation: CASSPSGTGYEQYF.

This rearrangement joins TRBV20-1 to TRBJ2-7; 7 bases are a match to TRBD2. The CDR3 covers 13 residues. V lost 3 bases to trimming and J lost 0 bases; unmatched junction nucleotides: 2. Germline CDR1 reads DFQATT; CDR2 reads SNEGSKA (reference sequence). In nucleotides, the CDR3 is TGCAGTGCTAGTTCTAGCGGCTCCTACGAGCAGTACTTC. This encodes CSASSSGSYEQYF.

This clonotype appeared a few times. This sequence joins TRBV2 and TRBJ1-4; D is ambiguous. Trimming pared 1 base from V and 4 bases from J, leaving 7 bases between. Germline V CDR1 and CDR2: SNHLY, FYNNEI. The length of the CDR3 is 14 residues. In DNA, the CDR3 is TGTGCCAGCAGTGAAGACAGCCATAATGAAAAACTGTTTTTT. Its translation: CASSEDSHNEKLFF.

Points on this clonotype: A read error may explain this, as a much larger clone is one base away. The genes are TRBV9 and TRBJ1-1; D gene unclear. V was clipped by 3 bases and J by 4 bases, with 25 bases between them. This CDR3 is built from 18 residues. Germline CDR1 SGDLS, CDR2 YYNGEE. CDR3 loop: CASSDSPASVPDSTEAFF. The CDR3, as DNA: TGTGCCAGCAGCGATTCCCCAGCCAGTGTTCCGGATAGCACTGAAGCTTTCTTT.

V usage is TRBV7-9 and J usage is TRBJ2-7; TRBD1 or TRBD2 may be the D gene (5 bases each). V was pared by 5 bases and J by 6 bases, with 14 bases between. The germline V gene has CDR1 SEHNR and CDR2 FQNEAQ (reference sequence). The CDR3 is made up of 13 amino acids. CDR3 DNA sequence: TGTGCCAGCAGCCCCGGGACCACCGGCGAGCAGTACTTC. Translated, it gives CASSPGTTGEQYF.

CDR3 in amino acids: CASSSWGLAGSETQYF. The CDR3 DNA follows: TGTGCCAGTAGTTCCTGGGGACTAGCGGGGTCAGAGACCCAGTACTTC. V is TRBV19 and J is TRBJ2-5; 13 positions agree with TRBD2. Germline CDR1 LNHDA, CDR2 SQIVND (reference sequence). The CDR3 is made up of 16 amino acids. J gave up 4 bases and V 5 bases, and 7 bases lay outside the gene matches.

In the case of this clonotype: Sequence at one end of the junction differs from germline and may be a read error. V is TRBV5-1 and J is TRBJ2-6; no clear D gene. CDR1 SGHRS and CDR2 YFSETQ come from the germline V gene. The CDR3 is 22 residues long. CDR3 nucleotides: TGCGCCAACAGCTCGAAAAGAATAGACACACACCCTCTTCGCTCTGGGGCCAACGTCCTGACTTTC. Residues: CANSSKRIDTHPLRSGANVLTF.

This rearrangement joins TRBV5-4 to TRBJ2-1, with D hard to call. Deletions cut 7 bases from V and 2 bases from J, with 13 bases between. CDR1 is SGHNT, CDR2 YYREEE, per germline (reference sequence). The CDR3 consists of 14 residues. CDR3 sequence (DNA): TGTGCCAGCTCTCCAGACCCAACCTACAATGAGCAGTTCTTC. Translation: CASSPDPTYNEQFF. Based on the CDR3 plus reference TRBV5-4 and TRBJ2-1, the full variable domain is ETGVTQSPTHLIKTRGQQVTLRCSSQSGHNTVSWYQQALGQGPQFIFQYYREEENGRGNFPPRFSGLQFPNYSSELNVNALELDDSALYLCASSPDPTYNEQFFGPGTRLTVL.

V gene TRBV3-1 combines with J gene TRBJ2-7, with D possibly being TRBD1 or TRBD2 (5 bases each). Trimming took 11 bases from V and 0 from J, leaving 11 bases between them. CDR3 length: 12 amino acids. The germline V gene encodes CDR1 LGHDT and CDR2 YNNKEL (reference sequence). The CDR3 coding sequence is TGTGCCGTTGAGGGGCCCTCCTACGAGCAGTACTTC. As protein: CAVEGPSYEQYF.

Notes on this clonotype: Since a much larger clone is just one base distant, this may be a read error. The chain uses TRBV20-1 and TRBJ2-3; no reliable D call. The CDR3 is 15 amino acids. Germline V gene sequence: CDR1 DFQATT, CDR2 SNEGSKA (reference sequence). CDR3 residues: CTARPPEGLADTQYF. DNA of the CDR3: TGCACTGCTAGACCCCCCGAAGGATTAGCAGATACGCAGTATTTT.

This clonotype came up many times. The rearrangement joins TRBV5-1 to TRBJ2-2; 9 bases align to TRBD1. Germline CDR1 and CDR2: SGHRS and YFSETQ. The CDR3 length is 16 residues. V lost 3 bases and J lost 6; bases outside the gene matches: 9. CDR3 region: CASSWGQGGRAGELFF. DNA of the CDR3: TGCGCCAGCAGCTGGGGACAGGGAGGAAGAGCCGGGGAGCTGTTTTTT.

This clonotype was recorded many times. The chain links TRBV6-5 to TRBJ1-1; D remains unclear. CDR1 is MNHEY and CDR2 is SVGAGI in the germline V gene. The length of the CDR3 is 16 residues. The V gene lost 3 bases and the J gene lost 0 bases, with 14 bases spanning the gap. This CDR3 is CASSYFFGDMNTEAFF. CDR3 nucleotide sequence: TGTGCCAGCAGTTATTTTTTCGGGGATATGAACACTGAAGCTTTCTTT.

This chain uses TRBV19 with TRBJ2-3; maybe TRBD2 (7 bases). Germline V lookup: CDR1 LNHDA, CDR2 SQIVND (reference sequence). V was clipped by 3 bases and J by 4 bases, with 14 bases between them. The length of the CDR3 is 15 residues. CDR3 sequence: CASSIQGGTSDTQYF. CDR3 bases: TGTGCCAGTAGTATCCAGGGAGGGACATCAGATACGCAGTATTTT.

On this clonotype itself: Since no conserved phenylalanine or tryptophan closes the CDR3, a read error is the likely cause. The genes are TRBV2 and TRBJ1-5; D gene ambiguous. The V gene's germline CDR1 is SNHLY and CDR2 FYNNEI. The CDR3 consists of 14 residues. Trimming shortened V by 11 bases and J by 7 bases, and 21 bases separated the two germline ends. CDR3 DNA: TGTGCCTGGTCCGGTGGCCCGGGAGACCAGCCCCAGCATTCT. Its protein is CAWSGGPGDQPQHS.

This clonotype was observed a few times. The CDR3 region has the DNA TGCGCCAGCAGCCAACCCTGGGACGGCGAGCAGTACTTC. It translates to CASSQPWDGEQYF. The rearrangement uses TRBV4-1 and TRBJ2-7, with D possibly called TRBD1 or TRBD2 (5 bases each). The germline V gene encodes CDR1 MGHRA and CDR2 YSYEKL. CDR3 length equals 13 residues. Trimming shortened V by 2 bases and J by 6 bases, and 11 bases separated the two germline ends.

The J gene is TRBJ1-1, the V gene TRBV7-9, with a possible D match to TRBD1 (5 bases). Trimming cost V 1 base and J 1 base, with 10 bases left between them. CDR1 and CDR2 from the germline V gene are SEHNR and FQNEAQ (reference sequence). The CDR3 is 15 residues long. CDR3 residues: CASSLVIGQNTEAFF. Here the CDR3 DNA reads TGTGCCAGCAGCTTAGTGATTGGACAGAACACTGAAGCTTTCTTT.

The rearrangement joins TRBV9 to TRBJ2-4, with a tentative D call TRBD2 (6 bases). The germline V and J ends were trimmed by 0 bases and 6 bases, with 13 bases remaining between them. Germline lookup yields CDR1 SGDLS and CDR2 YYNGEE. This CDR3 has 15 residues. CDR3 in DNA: TGTGCCAGCAGCGTAGCTGGAGCGGGCGTAAACATTCAGTACTTC. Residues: CASSVAGAGVNIQYF.

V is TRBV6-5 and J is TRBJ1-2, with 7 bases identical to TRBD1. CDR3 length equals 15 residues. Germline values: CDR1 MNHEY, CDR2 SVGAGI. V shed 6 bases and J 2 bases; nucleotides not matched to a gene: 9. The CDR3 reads CASRTLDRENYGYTF. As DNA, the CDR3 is TGTGCCAGCAGAACACTCGACAGGGAGAACTATGGCTACACCTTC.